Below are 10 T cell receptor beta chains sequenced from a single sample in a study of OX40 agonist ivuxolimab in advanced cancers. Sequencing was performed with immunoSEQ multiplex PCR; in TCRdb, only in-frame clones are kept and a portion is missing. This sample has 70,000 to 80,000 clones, with 80% to 95% found just once. Source: CD4+ or CD8+ T cells sorted from blood, taken in a trial of the OX40 agonist ivuxolimab. Source of these receptors: an adult with an advanced solid tumor such as melanoma, head and neck, liver or kidney cancer.

This CDR3 reads CASSLGLNTGELFF. In nucleotides, the CDR3 is TGTGCCAGCAGCTTGGGACTAAACACCGGGGAGCTGTTTTTT. This rearrangement joins TRBV5-4 to TRBJ2-2, with D perhaps matching TRBD2 (5 bases). The V end lost 0 bases, the J end lost 2 bases, and 5 bases lay between the germline ends. The V gene's germline CDR1 is SGHNT and CDR2 YYREEE (reference sequence). CDR3 length: 14 residues.

This sequence joins TRBV5-1 and TRBJ2-2; TRBD1 might be the D (7 bases). Germline V gene lookup returns CDR1 SGHRS and CDR2 YFSETQ. The CDR3 contains 15 residues. Trimming left V 4 bases short and J 3 bases short, with 13 bases between. DNA of the CDR3: TGCGCCAGCAGCCCAGGGGGGACGTACACCGGGGAGCTGTTTTTT. Translated: CASSPGGTYTGELFF.

In this sample, this clone turned up once. The chain has TRBV5-4 and TRBJ2-2; 7 positions match TRBD1. The V segment lost 4 bases and the J segment 7 bases; nucleotides outside the gene matches: 10. This CDR3 comprises 15 residues. Germline V gene sequence: CDR1 SGHNT, CDR2 YYREEE (reference sequence). CDR3 DNA: TGTGCCAGCAGCGATAACAGGGGCATCGACGGGGAGCTGTTTTTT. Its translation: CASSDNRGIDGELFF.

The V and J genes are TRBV13 and TRBJ2-2, with 14 bases identical to TRBD2. This CDR3 spans 16 amino acids. Germline V gene lookup returns CDR1 PRHDT and CDR2 FYEKMQ (reference sequence). V was clipped by 6 bases and J by 6 bases; unmatched bases: 6. This CDR3 is CASSAPGLAGAGELFF. As DNA, the CDR3 is TGTGCCAGCAGTGCTCCGGGACTAGCGGGAGCCGGGGAGCTGTTTTTT.

This rearrangement joins TRBV11-3 to TRBJ2-1; D unresolved. Between the trimmed V and J ends, which lost 4 bases and 10 bases, there was a span of 11 bases. The CDR3 loop spans 12 amino acids. Germline CDR1 is SGHNT and CDR2 is YENEEA. The chain's CDR3 is CASSYGVGEQFF. DNA of the CDR3: TGTGCCAGCAGCTATGGAGTGGGCGAGCAGTTCTTC. The entire variable domain, with the rest obtained from reference TRBV11-3 and TRBJ2-1, is as follows: EAGVVQSPRYKIIEKKQPVAFWCNPISGHNTLYWYLQNLGQGPELLIRYENEEAVDDSQLPKDRFSAERLKGVDSTLKIQPAELGDSAVYLCASSYGVGEQFFGPGTRLTVL.

The J gene is TRBJ2-2, the V gene TRBV7-8; no reliable D call. CDR3 length: 17 amino acids. Germline V gene lookup returns CDR1 SGHVS and CDR2 FQNEAQ. V was cut by 2 bases and J by 1 base, with 14 bases left in between. The CDR3 here is CASSLKFRPENTGELFF. The DNA of the CDR3 is TGTGCCAGCAGCTTAAAATTCCGGCCGGAGAACACCGGGGAGCTGTTTTTT.

The rearrangement joins TRBV11-3 to TRBJ1-1; no reliable D call. Trimming cost V 0 bases and J 4 bases, with 6 bases left between them. CDR3 length: 13 amino acids. CDR1 SGHNT and CDR2 YENEEA come from the germline V gene. As DNA, the CDR3 is TGTGCCAGCAGCTTAGAGGAGGGCACTGAAGCTTTCTTT. It translates to CASSLEEGTEAFF.

The chain joins TRBV10-3 to TRBJ1-5, with D perhaps TRBD1 (6 bases). CDR3 size: 15 residues. Germline V gene data show CDR1 as ENHRY and CDR2 as SYGVKD. V lost 2 bases to trimming and J lost 3 bases, with 11 bases between them. CDR3: CAISEKGDSNQPQHF. In DNA, the CDR3 is TGTGCCATCAGTGAGAAGGGGGACTCCAATCAGCCCCAGCATTTT.

The rearrangement joins TRBV15 to TRBJ1-6, with unresolved D. The CDR3 is 15 amino acids. Germline V gene lookup returns CDR1 LNHNV and CDR2 YYDKDF (reference sequence). Deletions cut 0 bases from V and 6 bases from J, with 9 bases between. The CDR3 loop is CATSRDPQVNSPLHF. The DNA for the CDR3 is TGTGCCACCAGCAGAGATCCCCAGGTTAATTCACCCCTCCACTTT.

The chain joins TRBV7-8 to TRBJ1-3; unclear D gene. CDR1 is SGHVS, CDR2 FQNEAQ, per germline. The V and J ends lost 2 bases and 0 bases respectively, with 14 bases between them. The CDR3 runs to 17 residues. The CDR3, as DNA: TGTGCCAGCAGCTTACGGGCCCCCGGGAGCTCTGGAAACACCATATATTTT. Protein: CASSLRAPGSSGNTIYF.